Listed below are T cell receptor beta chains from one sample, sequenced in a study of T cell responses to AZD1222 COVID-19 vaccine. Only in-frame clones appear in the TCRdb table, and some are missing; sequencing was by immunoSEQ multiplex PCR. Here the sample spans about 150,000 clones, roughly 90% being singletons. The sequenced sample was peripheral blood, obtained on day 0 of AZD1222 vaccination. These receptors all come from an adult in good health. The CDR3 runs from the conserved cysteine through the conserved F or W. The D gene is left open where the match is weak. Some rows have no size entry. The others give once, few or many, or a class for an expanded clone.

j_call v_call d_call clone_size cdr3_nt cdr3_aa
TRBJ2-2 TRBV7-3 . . TGTGCCAGCAGCTCCGACCCAACTACCCTGTATACCGGGGAGCTGTTTTTT CASSSDPTTLYTGELFF
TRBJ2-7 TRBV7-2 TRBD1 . TGTGCCAGCAGGAACCGGGACAGGGTTATGTACGAGCAGTACTTC CASRNRDRVMYEQYF
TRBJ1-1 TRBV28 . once TGTGCCAGCAGTTTGAGGGGCCAACTCGCTGAAGCTTTCTTT CASSLRGQLAEAFF
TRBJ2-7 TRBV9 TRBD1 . TGTGCCAGCAGTTCCGGGACAGCGAGCTACGAGCAGTACTTC CASSSGTASYEQYF
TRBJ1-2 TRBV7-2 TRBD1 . TGTGCCAGCAGCTCAGGGACAGGGAACTATGGCTACACCTTC CASSSGTGNYGYTF
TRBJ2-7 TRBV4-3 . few TGCGCCAGCAGCCATGGGGGGAGGCACGAGCAGTACTTC CASSHGGRHEQYF
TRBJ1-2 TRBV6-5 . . TGTGCCAGCAGTTTAACCGGGACAACGAACTATGGCTACACCTTC CASSLTGTTNYGYTF
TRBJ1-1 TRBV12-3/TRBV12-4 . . TGTGCCAGCAGTTTGGCTCTAAACACTGAAGCTTTCTTT CASSLALNTEAFF
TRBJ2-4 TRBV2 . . TGTGCCAGCAGTGAAGCGTCGGGCCCTGAAATAGCCAAAAACATTCAGTACTTC CASSEASGPEIAKNIQYF
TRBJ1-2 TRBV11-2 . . TGTGCCAGCAGCCAATGGGAGGGGTGGAACTATGGCTACACCTTC CASSQWEGWNYGYTF
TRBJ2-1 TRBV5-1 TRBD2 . TGCGCCAGCAGCTTGGGTACAGCTACTAGCGGGAGATTTAATGAGCAGTTCTTC CASSLGTATSGRFNEQFF
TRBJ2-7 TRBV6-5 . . TGTGCCAGCAGTTACGGACGGGAGCAGTACTTC CASSYGREQYF
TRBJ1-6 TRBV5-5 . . TGTGCCAGCAGCCTGGGACCGAGTCCCAAGTCACCCCTCCACTTT CASSLGPSPKSPLHF
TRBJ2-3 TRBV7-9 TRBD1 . TGTGCCAGCAGCCTAGGACAGGGGGGTACAGATACGCAGTATTTT CASSLGQGGTDTQYF
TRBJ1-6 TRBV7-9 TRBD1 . TGTGCCAGCAGCTATCGGGACAGGAGCTCCTATAATTCACCCCTCCACTTT CASSYRDRSSYNSPLHF
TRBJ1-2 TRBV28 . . TGTGCCAGCAGTCCACCCAGGGATTTCGGTGGCTACACCTTC CASSPPRDFGGYTF
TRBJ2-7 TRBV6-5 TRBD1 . TGTGCCAGCAGTTACCCCCTGGACAGGGACGAGCAGTACTTC CASSYPLDRDEQYF
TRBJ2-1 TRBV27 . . TGTGCCAGCACCTTGACCGGGACCTACAATGAGCAGTTCTTC CASTLTGTYNEQFF
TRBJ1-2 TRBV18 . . TGTGCCAGCAAAAGGGGGGCCGTGCCTTATGGCTACACCTTC CASKRGAVPYGYTF
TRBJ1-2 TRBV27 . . TGTGCCAGCAGTTTATCCTCCGGCCTTGACTATGGCTACACCTTC CASSLSSGLDYGYTF
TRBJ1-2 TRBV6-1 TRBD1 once TGTGCCAGCAGTGAAAGGGACAGGGGGCCGATCTATGGCTACACCTTC CASSERDRGPIYGYTF